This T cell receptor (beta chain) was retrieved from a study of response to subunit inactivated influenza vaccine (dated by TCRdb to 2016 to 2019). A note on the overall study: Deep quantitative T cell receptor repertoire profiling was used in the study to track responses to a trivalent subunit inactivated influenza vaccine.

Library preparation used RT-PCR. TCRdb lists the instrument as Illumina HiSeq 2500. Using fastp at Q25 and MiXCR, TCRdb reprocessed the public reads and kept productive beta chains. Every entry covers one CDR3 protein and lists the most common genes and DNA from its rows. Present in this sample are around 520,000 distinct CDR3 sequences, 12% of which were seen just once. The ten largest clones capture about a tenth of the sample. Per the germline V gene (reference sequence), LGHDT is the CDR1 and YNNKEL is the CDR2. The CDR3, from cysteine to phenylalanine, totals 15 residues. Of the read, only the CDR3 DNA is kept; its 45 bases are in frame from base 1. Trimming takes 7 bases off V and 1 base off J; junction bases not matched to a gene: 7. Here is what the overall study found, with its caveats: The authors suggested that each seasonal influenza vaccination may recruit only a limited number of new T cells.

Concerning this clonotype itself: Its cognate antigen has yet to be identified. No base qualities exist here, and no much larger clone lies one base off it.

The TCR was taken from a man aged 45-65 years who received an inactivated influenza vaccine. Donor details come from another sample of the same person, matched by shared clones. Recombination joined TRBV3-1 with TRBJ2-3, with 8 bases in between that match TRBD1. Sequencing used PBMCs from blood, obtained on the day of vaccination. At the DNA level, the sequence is TGTGCCAGCACCCGCTTGGGACAGGGCACAGATACGCAGTATTTT. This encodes CASTRLGQGTDTQYF.